A selection of T cell receptor beta chains follows, all from one sample in a study of TIL therapy for anti-PD-1-resistant metastatic lung cancer. TCRdb keeps only in-frame clones here, not all; method: immunoSEQ multiplex PCR. Found here are just over 45,000 clones, 79% of them singletons; the top ten hold more than 13%. Sequencing was performed on blood, taken at baseline. Receptors originate from an older man with non-small cell lung cancer. The CDR3 runs from the conserved cysteine through the conserved F or W. The order of the fields is J gene, V gene, clone size, D gene, CDR3 protein, CDR3 DNA. A D gene is named only where the DNA matches it firmly. Part of the rows lack a size; the others show once, few, many or a class for expanded clones.

J gene: TRBJ2-5; V gene: TRBV5-4; clone size: .; D gene: TRBD2; CDR3 protein: CASSGRAGEETQYF; CDR3 DNA: TGTGCCAGCAGCGGTCGGGCGGGAGAAGAGACCCAGTACTTC
J gene: TRBJ2-1; V gene: TRBV4-1; clone size: few; D gene: TRBD2; CDR3 protein: CASSQVVGAGVNEQFF; CDR3 DNA: TGCGCCAGCAGCCAAGTGGTCGGAGCGGGAGTCAATGAGCAGTTCTTC
J gene: TRBJ2-5; V gene: TRBV7-3; clone size: .; D gene: .; CDR3 protein: CASSKTRDAGETQYF; CDR3 DNA: TGTGCCAGCAGCAAGACCCGGGACGCCGGAGAGACCCAGTACTTC
J gene: TRBJ1-2; V gene: TRBV5-6; clone size: .; D gene: .; CDR3 protein: CASSLGHLGGGDGYTF; CDR3 DNA: TGTGCCAGCAGCTTGGGCCACCTAGGGGGGGGCGATGGCTACACCTTC
J gene: TRBJ2-5; V gene: TRBV4-1; clone size: once; D gene: .; CDR3 protein: CASSPGQGQETQYF; CDR3 DNA: TGCGCCAGCAGCCCCGGACAAGGCCAAGAGACCCAGTACTTC
J gene: TRBJ2-3; V gene: TRBV19; clone size: .; D gene: TRBD1; CDR3 protein: CASSRGQVTDTQYF; CDR3 DNA: TGTGCCAGTAGTCGAGGACAGGTCACAGATACGCAGTATTTT
J gene: TRBJ1-2; V gene: TRBV7-9; clone size: .; D gene: TRBD1; CDR3 protein: CASSFSGTGGFYGYTF; CDR3 DNA: TGTGCCAGCAGCTTTTCCGGGACAGGCGGTTTCTATGGCTACACCTTC
J gene: TRBJ2-7; V gene: TRBV5-4; clone size: .; D gene: .; CDR3 protein: CASSLDHSSYEQYF; CDR3 DNA: TGTGCCAGCAGCTTGGATCACAGCTCCTACGAGCAGTACTTC
J gene: TRBJ2-5; V gene: TRBV5-1; clone size: .; D gene: TRBD2; CDR3 protein: CASSLATSVGGETQYF; CDR3 DNA: TGCGCCAGCAGCCTTGCGACTAGCGTTGGCGGGGAGACCCAGTACTTC
J gene: TRBJ1-5; V gene: TRBV5-5; clone size: .; D gene: TRBD1; CDR3 protein: CASSRGQGALQPQHF; CDR3 DNA: TGTGCCAGCAGCAGAGGACAGGGGGCCCTCCAGCCCCAGCATTTT
J gene: TRBJ1-1; V gene: TRBV7-9; clone size: .; D gene: .; CDR3 protein: CASSPSRTGAVEAFF; CDR3 DNA: TGTGCCAGCAGCCCCTCTAGGACGGGTGCGGTTGAAGCTTTCTTT
J gene: TRBJ2-3; V gene: TRBV30; clone size: .; D gene: TRBD2; CDR3 protein: CAWSWSGGADTQYF; CDR3 DNA: TGTGCCTGGAGTTGGTCGGGAGGAGCAGATACGCAGTATTTT
J gene: TRBJ2-3; V gene: TRBV4-2; clone size: .; D gene: .; CDR3 protein: CASSQVNILSTDTQYF; CDR3 DNA: TGTGCCAGCAGCCAAGTTAACATACTAAGCACAGATACGCAGTATTTT
J gene: TRBJ2-7; V gene: TRBV5-1; clone size: few; D gene: TRBD1; CDR3 protein: CASSALGQGAVSYEQYF; CDR3 DNA: TGCGCCAGCAGCGCACTGGGACAGGGGGCAGTTAGCTACGAGCAGTACTTC
J gene: TRBJ1-1; V gene: TRBV9; clone size: .; D gene: .; CDR3 protein: CASSGNRDWPTEAFF; CDR3 DNA: TGTGCCAGCAGCGGAAACAGGGACTGGCCCACTGAAGCTTTCTTT
J gene: TRBJ2-7; V gene: TRBV2; clone size: .; D gene: TRBD2; CDR3 protein: CASSEAWGGGRTYEQYF; CDR3 DNA: TGTGCCAGCAGTGAAGCGTGGGGCGGCGGGAGGACTTACGAGCAGTACTTC
J gene: TRBJ1-3; V gene: TRBV2; clone size: .; D gene: TRBD1; CDR3 protein: CASSEETGWNTIYF; CDR3 DNA: TGTGCCAGCAGTGAAGAGACAGGGTGGAACACCATATATTTT
J gene: TRBJ2-7; V gene: TRBV10-3; clone size: .; D gene: .; CDR3 protein: CAIMGQGGTYEQYF; CDR3 DNA: TGTGCCATCATGGGCCAGGGGGGGACCTACGAGCAGTACTTC
J gene: TRBJ1-3; V gene: TRBV4-2; clone size: few; D gene: .; CDR3 protein: CASSFQGSGNTIYF; CDR3 DNA: TGTGCCAGCAGCTTCCAGGGATCTGGAAACACCATATATTTT
J gene: TRBJ1-3; V gene: TRBV18; clone size: .; D gene: .; CDR3 protein: CASSPDGNTIYF; CDR3 DNA: TGTGCCAGCTCCCCCGATGGAAACACCATATATTTT
J gene: TRBJ2-3; V gene: TRBV5-1; clone size: .; D gene: TRBD1; CDR3 protein: CASQRQGQGTDTQYF; CDR3 DNA: TGCGCCAGCCAGAGACAGGGGCAAGGCACAGATACGCAGTATTTT
J gene: TRBJ1-1; V gene: TRBV7-2; clone size: .; D gene: .; CDR3 protein: CASSPRGGLEAFF; CDR3 DNA: TGTGCCAGCAGCCCCCGTGGAGGCCTTGAAGCTTTCTTT
J gene: TRBJ1-3; V gene: TRBV6-6; clone size: .; D gene: TRBD1; CDR3 protein: CASSRQGMGGNTIYF; CDR3 DNA: TGTGCCAGCAGTCGACAGGGGATGGGCGGAAACACCATATATTTT
J gene: TRBJ1-5; V gene: TRBV6-1; clone size: .; D gene: TRBD1; CDR3 protein: CASSVTGGWSNQPQHF; CDR3 DNA: TGTGCCAGCAGTGTAACAGGGGGCTGGAGCAATCAGCCCCAGCATTTT
J gene: TRBJ2-3; V gene: TRBV7-9; clone size: .; D gene: TRBD1; CDR3 protein: CASSLDGQGSTDTQYF; CDR3 DNA: TGTGCCAGCAGCTTAGATGGACAGGGTAGCACAGATACGCAGTATTTT
J gene: TRBJ1-6; V gene: TRBV27; clone size: .; D gene: TRBD1; CDR3 protein: CASSRDSSYNSPLHF; CDR3 DNA: TGTGCCAGCAGTAGGGACAGCTCCTATAATTCACCCCTCCACTTT
J gene: TRBJ1-6; V gene: TRBV5-1; clone size: .; D gene: .; CDR3 protein: CASSFPGDGSPLHF; CDR3 DNA: TGCGCCAGCAGCTTCCCCGGGGACGGATCACCCCTCCACTTT
J gene: TRBJ2-2; V gene: TRBV7-3; clone size: .; D gene: .; CDR3 protein: CASSQQPNTGELFF; CDR3 DNA: TGTGCCAGCTCCCAACAGCCGAACACCGGGGAGCTGTTTTTT
J gene: TRBJ1-5; V gene: TRBV19; clone size: .; D gene: .; CDR3 protein: CASSGGGFSNQPQHF; CDR3 DNA: TGTGCCAGTAGCGGAGGAGGTTTCAGCAATCAGCCCCAGCATTTT
J gene: TRBJ2-5; V gene: TRBV7-8; clone size: .; D gene: .; CDR3 protein: CASSLANREQETQYF; CDR3 DNA: TGTGCCAGCAGCTTAGCAAACAGGGAACAAGAGACCCAGTACTTC
J gene: TRBJ2-7; V gene: TRBV7-9; clone size: few; D gene: .; CDR3 protein: CASSFRGANEQYF; CDR3 DNA: TGTGCCAGCAGCTTTCGGGGGGCCAACGAGCAGTACTTC
J gene: TRBJ1-6; V gene: TRBV7-2; clone size: .; D gene: .; CDR3 protein: CASSLVGNSPLHF; CDR3 DNA: TGTGCCAGCAGCCTAGTAGGGAATTCACCCCTCCACTTT
J gene: TRBJ2-3; V gene: TRBV7-7; clone size: .; D gene: TRBD2; CDR3 protein: CASSPSAGGTADTQYF; CDR3 DNA: TGTGCTAGCAGCCCCTCAGCGGGAGGAACTGCAGATACGCAGTATTTT
J gene: TRBJ1-4; V gene: TRBV11-1; clone size: .; D gene: .; CDR3 protein: CASSHDAATNEKLFF; CDR3 DNA: TGTGCCAGCAGCCATGACGCAGCAACTAATGAAAAACTGTTTTTT
J gene: TRBJ2-6; V gene: TRBV25-1; clone size: .; D gene: .; CDR3 protein: CASSDQPGRYSGANVLTF; CDR3 DNA: TGTGCCAGCAGTGACCAACCGGGACGGTACTCTGGGGCCAACGTCCTGACTTTC
J gene: TRBJ1-1; V gene: TRBV29-1; clone size: .; D gene: TRBD1; CDR3 protein: CSVEGTGDTEAFF; CDR3 DNA: TGCAGCGTTGAAGGGACAGGGGATACTGAAGCTTTCTTT
J gene: TRBJ1-3; V gene: TRBV19; clone size: .; D gene: .; CDR3 protein: CASSIPPDRNTIYF; CDR3 DNA: TGTGCCAGTAGTATCCCGCCGGACCGAAACACCATATATTTT
J gene: TRBJ2-2; V gene: TRBV28; clone size: .; D gene: .; CDR3 protein: CASSFFSTGELFF; CDR3 DNA: TGTGCCAGCAGTTTCTTTTCTACGGGGGAGCTGTTTTTT
J gene: TRBJ2-3; V gene: TRBV28; clone size: .; D gene: .; CDR3 protein: CASSRTRAARTDTQYF; CDR3 DNA: TGTGCCAGCAGCCGAACCAGGGCTGCGCGCACAGATACGCAGTATTTT
J gene: TRBJ2-6; V gene: TRBV15; clone size: .; D gene: .; CDR3 protein: CATSRPTTGPYSVLTF; CDR3 DNA: TGTGCCACCAGCAGACCGACCACAGGGCCCTACAGCGTCCTGACTTTC
J gene: TRBJ2-3; V gene: TRBV5-4; clone size: once; D gene: .; CDR3 protein: CASRVGGTDTQYF; CDR3 DNA: TGTGCCAGCCGGGTGGGGGGCACAGATACGCAGTATTTT
J gene: TRBJ2-7; V gene: TRBV13; clone size: .; D gene: TRBD1; CDR3 protein: CASSLKTGTHEQYF; CDR3 DNA: TGTGCCAGCAGCTTAAAGACAGGGACCCACGAGCAGTACTTC
J gene: TRBJ2-5; V gene: TRBV5-1; clone size: .; D gene: TRBD1; CDR3 protein: CASSWDKGQGETQYF; CDR3 DNA: TGCGCCAGCAGCTGGGATAAGGGACAGGGAGAGACCCAGTACTTC
J gene: TRBJ1-1; V gene: TRBV6-1; clone size: .; D gene: .; CDR3 protein: CASSDGRNTEAFF; CDR3 DNA: TGTGCCAGCAGTGACGGGAGGAACACTGAAGCTTTCTTT
J gene: TRBJ2-3; V gene: TRBV18; clone size: .; D gene: TRBD2; CDR3 protein: CASSPSGTSGLVDTQYF; CDR3 DNA: TGTGCCAGCTCACCTTCCGGGACTAGCGGTCTAGTCGATACGCAGTATTTT